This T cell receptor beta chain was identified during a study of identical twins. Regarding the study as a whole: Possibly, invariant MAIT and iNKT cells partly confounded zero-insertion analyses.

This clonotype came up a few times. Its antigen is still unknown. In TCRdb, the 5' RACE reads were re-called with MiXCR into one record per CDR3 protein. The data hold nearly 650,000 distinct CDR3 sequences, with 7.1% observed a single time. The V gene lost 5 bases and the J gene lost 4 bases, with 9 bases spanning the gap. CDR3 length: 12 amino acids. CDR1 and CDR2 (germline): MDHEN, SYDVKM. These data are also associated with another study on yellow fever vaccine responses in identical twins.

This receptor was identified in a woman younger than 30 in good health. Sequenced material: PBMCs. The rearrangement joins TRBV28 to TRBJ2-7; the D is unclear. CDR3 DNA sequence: TGTGCCAGCAGTCGGACCAGGTACGAGCAGTACGTC. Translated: CASSRTRYEQYV.